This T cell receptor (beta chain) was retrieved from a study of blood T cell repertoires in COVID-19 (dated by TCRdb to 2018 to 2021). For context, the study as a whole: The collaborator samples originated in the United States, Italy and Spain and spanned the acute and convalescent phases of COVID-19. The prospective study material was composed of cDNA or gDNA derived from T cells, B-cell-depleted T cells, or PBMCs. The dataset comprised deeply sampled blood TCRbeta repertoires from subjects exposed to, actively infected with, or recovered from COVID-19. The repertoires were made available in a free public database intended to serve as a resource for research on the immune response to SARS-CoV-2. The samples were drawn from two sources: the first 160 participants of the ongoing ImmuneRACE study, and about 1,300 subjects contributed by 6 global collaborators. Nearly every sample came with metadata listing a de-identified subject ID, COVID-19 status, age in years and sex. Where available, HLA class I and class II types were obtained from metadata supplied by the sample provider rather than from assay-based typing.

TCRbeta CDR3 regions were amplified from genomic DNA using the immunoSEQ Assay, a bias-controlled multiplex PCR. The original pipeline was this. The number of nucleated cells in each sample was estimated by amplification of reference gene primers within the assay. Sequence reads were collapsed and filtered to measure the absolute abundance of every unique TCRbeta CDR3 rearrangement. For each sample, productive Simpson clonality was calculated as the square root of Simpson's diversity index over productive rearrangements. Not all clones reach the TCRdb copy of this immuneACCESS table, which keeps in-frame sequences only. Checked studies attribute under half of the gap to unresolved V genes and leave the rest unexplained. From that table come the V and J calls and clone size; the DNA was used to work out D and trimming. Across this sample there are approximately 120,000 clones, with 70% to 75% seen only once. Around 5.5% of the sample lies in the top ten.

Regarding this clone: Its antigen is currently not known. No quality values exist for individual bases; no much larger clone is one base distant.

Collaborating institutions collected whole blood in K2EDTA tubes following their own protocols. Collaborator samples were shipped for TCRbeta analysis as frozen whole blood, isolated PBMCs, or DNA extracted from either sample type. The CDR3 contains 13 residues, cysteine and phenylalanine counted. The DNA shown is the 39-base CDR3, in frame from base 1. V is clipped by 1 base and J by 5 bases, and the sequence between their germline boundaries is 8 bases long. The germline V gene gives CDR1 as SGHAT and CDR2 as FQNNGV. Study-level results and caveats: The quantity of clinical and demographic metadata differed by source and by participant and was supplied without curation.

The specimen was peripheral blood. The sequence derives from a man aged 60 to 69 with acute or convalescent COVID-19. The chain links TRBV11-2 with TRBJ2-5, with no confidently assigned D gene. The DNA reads TGTGCCAGCAGCTTAGGACACCGGGAGACCCAGTACTTC. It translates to CASSLGHRETQYF.